The entry below gives a single T cell receptor (beta chain) sequence along with its context. V shed 5 bases and J shed 10 bases, with 21 bases lying between them. The CDR3 sequence is 14 residues long. CDR1 and CDR2 from the germline V gene are PRHDT and FYEKMQ (reference sequence). The record originates from a study of cytomegalovirus exposure and HLA in healthy donors. Study in general: Researchers previously reported finding about 110 million unique TCR beta sequences from 170 million or so T cells.

With 60 Vbeta and 13 Jbeta primers, the PCR was carried out. The data were produced by immunoSEQ multiplex PCR, yet TCRdb's version contains in-frame clones alone and is incomplete. The sample has some 150,000 clones; around four fifths are singletons. The TCR was taken from a male donor in good health and CMV-seronegative. Source material: PBMCs. The rearrangement uses TRBV13 and TRBJ2-7, with D possibly matching TRBD1 (6 bases). CDR3 DNA sequence: TGTGCCAGCAGCCCGACCGGACAGTGGGGAAGACAGTACTTC. Translating it yields CASSPTGQWGRQYF.